A selection of T cell receptor beta chains follows, all from one sample in a study of cytomegalovirus exposure and HLA in healthy donors. Assay: immunoSEQ multiplex PCR; the TCRdb copy retains only in-frame clones and omits some. The sample records over 200,000 clones, over 75% being singletons. The sequenced sample was PBMCs. These receptor sequences come from a woman under 30 in good health and CMV-seropositive. The CDR3 runs from the conserved cysteine through the conserved F or W. The order of the fields is clone size, J gene, V gene, D gene, CDR3 protein, CDR3 DNA. A D gene is named only where the DNA matches it firmly. Some rows have no size entry. The others give once, few or many, or a class for an expanded clone.

>.|TRBJ1-1|TRBV19|.
CASSPTPGQDNEAFF
TGTGCCAGTAGTCCGACGCCGGGACAAGATAATGAAGCTTTCTTT
>.|TRBJ2-1|TRBV10-3|TRBD2
CAISPSGNDNEQFF
TGTGCCATCAGTCCTAGCGGGAATGACAATGAGCAGTTCTTC
>.|TRBJ1-5|TRBV6-5|.
CASRPDRISNQPQHF
TGTGCCAGCAGACCCGACAGGATTAGCAATCAGCCCCAGCATTTT
>.|TRBJ2-3|TRBV5-1|TRBD2
CASSLGLAGQPLNPDTQYF
TGCGCCAGCAGCCTCGGACTAGCGGGACAACCTCTTAACCCAGATACGCAGTATTTT
>once|TRBJ2-7|TRBV4-1|.
CASSRGQPGVYEQYF
TGCGCCAGCAGCCGAGGACAGCCCGGGGTCTACGAGCAGTACTTC
>.|TRBJ1-1|TRBV28|TRBD1
CASSLTGTGGTEAFF
TGTGCCAGCAGTCTCACCGGGACAGGGGGTACTGAAGCTTTCTTT
>.|TRBJ2-2|TRBV10-3|TRBD1
CAISWDREVNTGELFF
TGTGCCATCAGTTGGGACAGGGAGGTCAACACCGGGGAGCTGTTTTTT
>few|TRBJ1-2|TRBV19|.
CASSIARDYGYTF
TGTGCCAGTAGTATAGCGCGGGACTATGGCTACACCTTC
>.|TRBJ2-1|TRBV29-1|TRBD2
CSVEQSRETRLADEQFF
TGCAGCGTTGAACAGAGCAGGGAAACCCGACTAGCGGATGAGCAGTTCTTC
>once|TRBJ2-3|TRBV9|.
CASSLYEADTQYF
TGTGCCAGCAGCCTTTACGAGGCAGATACGCAGTATTTT
>.|TRBJ1-2|TRBV7-9|.
CASSLSVDSGYTF
TGTGCCAGCAGCTTATCCGTCGACAGCGGCTACACCTTC
>.|TRBJ1-1|TRBV7-9|.
CASSPRSNTEAFF
TGTGCCAGCAGCCCTAGGTCGAACACTGAAGCTTTCTTT
>.|TRBJ2-7|TRBV4-1|TRBD2
CASSQAGTSGRHYEQYF
TGCGCCAGCAGCCAAGCTGGGACTAGCGGGAGGCACTACGAGCAGTACTTC
>.|TRBJ2-5|TRBV7-4|.
CASTPRGQETQYF
TGTGCCAGCACCCCCAGGGGCCAAGAGACCCAGTACTTC
>.|TRBJ2-3|TRBV12-5|.
CASGLVLAEGGTDTQYF
TGTGCTAGTGGTTTGGTACTCGCGGAAGGAGGCACAGATACGCAGTATTTT
>.|TRBJ1-2|TRBV5-1|TRBD1
CASSLGQGAFGYTF
TGCGCCAGCAGCTTGGGACAGGGGGCGTTTGGCTACACCTTC
>.|TRBJ1-2|TRBV15|.
CATSRVQGVKNYGYTF
TGTGCCACCAGCAGAGTACAGGGAGTAAAGAACTATGGCTACACCTTC
>.|TRBJ1-1|TRBV7-9|TRBD1
CASTDRENTEAFF
TGTGCCAGTACGGACAGGGAGAACACTGAAGCTTTCTTT
>.|TRBJ1-2|TRBV19|.
CASSPTTGYGYTF
TGTGCCAGTAGTCCCACGACAGGTTATGGCTACACCTTC
>.|TRBJ1-5|TRBV7-8|.
CASSYRQVASNQPQHF
TGTGCCAGCAGCTACCGACAGGTGGCTAGCAATCAGCCCCAGCATTTT
>.|TRBJ1-2|TRBV6-1|TRBD1
CASSGTGAPYNYGYTF
TGTGCCAGCAGTGGGACAGGGGCCCCTTATAACTATGGCTACACCTTC
>once|TRBJ2-1|TRBV27|TRBD2
CASIGGRHEQFF
TGTGCCAGCATCGGCGGGAGGCATGAGCAGTTCTTC
>.|TRBJ2-7|TRBV7-2|TRBD2
CASSLVAGAYEQYF
TGTGCCAGCAGCCTAGTAGCGGGGGCCTACGAGCAGTACTTC
>.|TRBJ2-1|TRBV5-4|.
CASSLYYNEQFF
TGTGCCAGCAGCTTATACTACAATGAGCAGTTCTTC
>.|TRBJ2-1|TRBV10-2|TRBD2
CASSNRPIGGRLGNEQFF
TGCGCCAGCAGTAACCGACCGATTGGCGGGAGGTTAGGGAATGAGCAGTTCTTC
>.|TRBJ1-2|TRBV4-1|.
CASSQAEIPPTGYTF
TGCGCCAGCAGCCAAGCGGAGATACCTCCTACGGGCTACACCTTC
>.|TRBJ1-2|TRBV9|TRBD1
CASSPVLEGAIYGYTF
TGTGCCAGCAGCCCTGTACTGGAGGGGGCGATTTATGGCTACACCTTC
>.|TRBJ1-3|TRBV4-1|TRBD1
CASSQDRGQGINTGNTIYF
TGCGCCAGCAGCCAAGATAGAGGACAGGGGATAAATACTGGAAACACCATATATTTT
>.|TRBJ2-2|TRBV27|TRBD2
CASSLLAGAPGRELFF
TGTGCCAGCAGTTTACTAGCGGGAGCCCCCGGCAGGGAGCTGTTTTTT
>.|TRBJ2-5|TRBV6-5|TRBD2
CASSYYVAGQETQYF
TGTGCCAGCAGTTACTACGTAGCGGGGCAAGAGACCCAGTACTTC
>.|TRBJ1-3|TRBV5-1|.
CASSSSTGASGNTIYF
TGCGCCAGCAGCTCATCGACAGGAGCCTCTGGAAACACCATATATTTT
>.|TRBJ1-3|TRBV6-1|TRBD1
CASKDRGLGGNTIYF
TGTGCCAGCAAGGACAGGGGGCTCGGGGGAAACACCATATATTTT
>.|TRBJ2-1|TRBV29-1|.
CSVERRGNEQFF
TGCAGCGTTGAGAGGCGGGGCAATGAGCAGTTCTTC
>.|TRBJ2-7|TRBV5-1|TRBD2
CASSPASGSYEQYF
TGCGCCAGCAGCCCGGCCAGCGGGAGTTACGAGCAGTACTTC
>.|TRBJ2-2|TRBV6-5|.
CASSYSGTTGELFF
TGTGCCAGCAGTTACTCCGGGACTACCGGGGAGCTGTTTTTT
>.|TRBJ1-3|TRBV14|TRBD1
CASSLRDRLWNTIYF
TGTGCCAGCAGCCTACGGGACAGGCTATGGAACACCATATATTTT
>.|TRBJ2-1|TRBV27|.
CASSIYGTLSYNEQFF
TGTGCCAGCAGTATCTACGGGACTCTCTCCTACAATGAGCAGTTCTTC
>.|TRBJ1-1|TRBV5-1|.
CASSFRGGNTEAFF
TGCGCCAGCAGCTTCCGCGGTGGGAACACTGAAGCTTTCTTT
>.|TRBJ2-3|TRBV19|TRBD2
CASNLAGRGGGDTQYF
TGTGCCAGTAATTTAGCCGGGAGGGGTGGAGGAGATACGCAGTATTTT
>.|TRBJ1-1|TRBV6-5|.
CASSFSGTRNTEAFF
TGTGCCAGCAGTTTCTCCGGGACAAGGAACACTGAAGCTTTCTTT
>.|TRBJ1-2|TRBV7-9|.
CASSPTRYYGYTF
TGTGCCAGCAGCCCTACGCGTTACTATGGCTACACCTTC
>.|TRBJ2-1|TRBV5-1|.
CASSFPPAYNEQFF
TGCGCCAGCAGCTTCCCCCCCGCCTACAATGAGCAGTTCTTC
>.|TRBJ1-2|TRBV10-3|.
CAISDNGDGGYTF
TGTGCCATCAGTGATAATGGAGATGGAGGCTACACCTTC
>.|TRBJ2-7|TRBV7-9|.
CASSYRSSPDPFYEQYF
TGTGCCAGCAGCTACCGGAGTAGCCCTGACCCATTTTACGAGCAGTACTTC
>.|TRBJ1-5|TRBV7-9|.
CASSLEASREPQHF
TGTGCCAGCAGCTTAGAAGCCTCCCGGGAGCCCCAGCATTTT
>.|TRBJ2-7|TRBV9|TRBD2
CASSVEAGGTYEQYF
TGTGCCAGCAGCGTAGAGGCGGGAGGGACCTACGAGCAGTACTTC
>.|TRBJ2-1|TRBV2|TRBD2
CASSPSAGGPNEQFF
TGTGCCAGCAGTCCTTCAGCGGGAGGGCCCAATGAGCAGTTCTTC
>.|TRBJ2-1|TRBV5-6|TRBD2
CASSFKTGLLAGGGNEQFF
TGTGCCAGCAGCTTCAAAACGGGGCTCTTAGCGGGAGGTGGCAATGAGCAGTTCTTC
>few|TRBJ1-4|TRBV27|.
CASSLSRGEKLFF
TGTGCCAGCAGTTTATCGCGAGGTGAAAAACTGTTTTTT
>.|TRBJ2-7|TRBV29-1|.
CSVEIPQRTTYEQYF
TGCAGCGTTGAAATCCCACAAAGGACTACCTACGAGCAGTACTTC
>few|TRBJ2-7|TRBV7-9|.
CASSPGASYEQYF
TGTGCCAGCAGCCCTGGGGCCTCCTACGAGCAGTACTTC
>.|TRBJ1-2|TRBV4-1|.
CASSHPQGRARGYTF
TGCGCCAGCAGCCATCCACAGGGAAGAGCGCGGGGCTACACCTTC
>.|TRBJ1-2|TRBV28|.
CASSLSQDNGYTF
TGTGCCAGCAGTTTATCACAGGACAATGGCTACACCTTC
>.|TRBJ1-1|TRBV5-6|TRBD1
CASSSNRGMNTEAFF
TGTGCCAGCAGCTCAAACAGGGGGATGAACACTGAAGCTTTCTTT
>.|TRBJ2-3|TRBV28|TRBD2
CASSLRSGIGTDTQYF
TGTGCCAGCAGTTTAAGAAGCGGGATTGGCACAGATACGCAGTATTTT
>.|TRBJ2-7|TRBV5-6|TRBD2
CASSFRTSGRMSYEQYF
TGTGCCAGCAGCTTCCGGACTAGCGGGAGAATGAGCTACGAGCAGTACTTC
>.|TRBJ2-7|TRBV18|TRBD1
CASSPGSGTGPYEQYF
TGTGCCAGCTCACCAGGGTCTGGGACAGGGCCCTACGAGCAGTACTTC